This T cell receptor (beta chain) was retrieved from a study of T cells after yellow fever vaccination. The overall study: It was SMART-Seq v4 Ultra Low Input that prepared the fractions with low cell numbers.

The table lists this clonotype with many counts. TCRdb fed the 5' RACE reads into MiXCR, producing one record per CDR3 protein. The sample gives about 340,000 distinct CDR3 sequences, around 13% of which show up once; approximately 3.3% is in the top ten. The sample was CD4+ T cells sorted from PBMCs, taken 15 days after the yellow fever booster vaccination. The source of this sequence is a man between 18 and 29 years old who received the YFV17D yellow fever vaccine.

CDR3 nucleotide sequence: TGTGCCAGCAGCTTGGGGCCTGGGGGACTAGAAGCTTTCTTT. Translated: CASSLGPGGLEAFF. The gene calls are TRBV5-8 and TRBJ1-1, with D perhaps TRBD1 (5 bases). The CDR3 is made up of 14 amino acids. Looked up from germline, CDR1 is SGHTS and CDR2 is YDEGEE. Trimming cost V 0 bases and J 8 bases, with 14 bases left between them. Using reference TRBV5-8 and TRBJ1-1 for the parts outside the CDR3, the full variable domain is EAGVTQSPTHLIKTRGQQATLRCSPISGHTSVYWYQQALGLGLQFLLWYDEGEERNRGNFPPRFSGRQFPNYSSELNVNALELEDSALYLCASSLGPGGLEAFFGQGTRLTVV.